Listed below are T cell receptor beta chains from one sample, sequenced in a study of breast tumors, draining lymph nodes, adjacent tissues. TCRdb reanalysed the multiplex PCR reads using MiXCR and keeps one entry per CDR3 protein. Here the sample spans approximately 210,000 distinct CDR3 sequences, approximately 31% being singletons. Sample: axillary lymph node tissue. All receptors come from a female donor with breast cancer. Some clones in this sample may be carry-over from other donors' samples. The CDR3 runs from the conserved cysteine through the conserved F or W. Fields, in order: clone size, V gene, J gene, D gene, CDR3 DNA, CDR3 protein. D genes are given only for firm matches. Some rows have no size entry. The others give once, few or many, or a class for an expanded clone.

many	TRBV5-8	TRBJ2-5	TRBD2	TGTGCCAGCAGCATAGGACTAGCGGGAGTTGAGACCCAGTACTTC	CASSIGLAGVETQYF
-	TRBV6-1	TRBJ2-1	TRBD2	TGTGCCAGCAAACGTGGACCCGGGAGGAATGAGCAGTTCTTC	CASKRGPGRNEQFF
many	TRBV12-3/TRBV12-4	TRBJ1-2	-	TGTGCCAGCAGTTTCGGGGGGCGCGTCTATGGCTACACCTTC	CASSFGGRVYGYTF
once	TRBV2	TRBJ2-3	TRBD2	TGTGCCAGCAGCTTTAATAGCGGGAATCTGGATGAGCAGTATTTT	CASSFNSGNLDEQYF
-	TRBV4-3	TRBJ1-1	-	TGCGCCAGCACCGTTCATAGGAACACTGAAGCTTTCTTT	CASTVHRNTEAFF
many	TRBV2	TRBJ2-1	-	TGTGCCAGCAGTCAAACGCGAACTCAGGGCTATGAGCAGTTCTTC	CASSQTRTQGYEQFF
many	TRBV19	TRBJ2-7	-	TGTGCCAGTAGTATGAGCCGAGGCGGCCCCTACGAGCAGTACTTC	CASSMSRGGPYEQYF
few	TRBV18	TRBJ2-1	-	TGTGCCAGCTCACCTCACCGGTCCAGCTCCTACAATGAGCAGTTCTTC	CASSPHRSSSYNEQFF
-	TRBV10-3	TRBJ1-3	-	TGTGTCATCAGTATGGAGGATAACCCTGGAAACACCATATATTTT	CVISMEDNPGNTIYF
-	TRBV5-1	TRBJ1-5	TRBD1	TGCGCCAGCAGCTTGGCAGGGACAGGGAATCAGCCCCAGCATTTT	CASSLAGTGNQPQHF
-	TRBV11-2	TRBJ2-1	-	TGTGCCACTATGGGAACGGGTGAGCAGTTCTTC	CATMGTGEQFF
-	TRBV9	TRBJ2-3	TRBD2	TGTGCCAGCAGCGCAGCGGGAGTCACAGATACGCAGTATTTT	CASSAAGVTDTQYF
-	TRBV6-2/TRBV6-3	TRBJ2-7	TRBD1	TGTGCCAGCAGTCACTCCCGGACAGGTTTTTCCTACGAGCAGTACTTC	CASSHSRTGFSYEQYF
many	TRBV5-4	TRBJ2-2	-	TGTGCCAGCAGCTTGGGACAGGTCGTCACCGGGGAGCTGTTTTTT	CASSLGQVVTGELFF
many	TRBV4-1	TRBJ1-3	-	TGCGCCAGCAGCCAAGATCGAAACTCTGGAAACACCATATATTTT	CASSQDRNSGNTIYF
-	TRBV5-5	TRBJ1-4	-	TGTGCCAGCAGCTGGACAGCAACTAATGAAAAACTGTTTTTT	CASSWTATNEKLFF
many	TRBV24-1	TRBJ2-1	TRBD2	TGTGCCACCAGTGGTCCCACTAGCGGGGATAGCTCCTACAATGAGCAGTTCTTC	CATSGPTSGDSSYNEQFF
-	TRBV6-5	TRBJ2-7	TRBD2	TGTGCCAGCAGTCACTCGTCTCGGGAGCGGGAGGGCCGGAACGAGCAGTACTTC	CASSHSSREREGRNEQYF
many	TRBV7-8	TRBJ2-7	TRBD2	TGTGCCAGCAGCTCAGGGACTAGCGTCTCCTACGAGCAGTACTTC	CASSSGTSVSYEQYF
few	TRBV7-8	TRBJ1-1	-	TGTGCCAGCAGCTTAGATTTCCGAGACACTGAAGCTTTCTTT	CASSLDFRDTEAFF
many	TRBV7-2	TRBJ1-2	TRBD1	TGTGCCAGCAGCCCTGCAGGGGGGTCCTCGTATGGCTACACCTTC	CASSPAGGSSYGYTF
-	TRBV15	TRBJ2-1	-	TGCGCCACCAGCAGAGATCTTGGGGGCTTAAATGGGCAGTTCTTC	CATSRDLGGLNGQFF
few	TRBV7-2	TRBJ1-2	-	TGTGCCAGCAGCTTATTTTCGGGGGCTATCTATGGCTACCCCTTC	CASSLFSGAIYGYPF
many	TRBV5-1	TRBJ2-3	-	TGCGCCAGCAGTGAAGGGGCGAGCACAGATACGCAGTATTTT	CASSEGASTDTQYF
many	TRBV5-1	TRBJ1-2	-	TGCGCCAGCAGCCCGCAAGGGGGGGCTAACTATGGCTACACCTTC	CASSPQGGANYGYTF
many	TRBV11-3	TRBJ1-2	-	TGTGCCAGCAGCGCGCAACATTCAGATGGCTACACCTTC	CASSAQHSDGYTF
many	TRBV9	TRBJ1-2	TRBD1	TGTGCCAGCAGCCCCGGGACAGGGGAAGGCTACACCTTC	CASSPGTGEGYTF
-	TRBV7-3	TRBJ1-4	TRBD1	TGTGCCAGCAGCTTATCTGGACAGGGGAATGAAAAACTGTTTTTT	CASSLSGQGNEKLFF
-	TRBV12-3/TRBV12-4	TRBJ2-3	-	TGTGCCGGCAAGCTCAGCAATACGCAGTATTTT	CAGKLSNTQYF
few	TRBV27	TRBJ1-5	TRBD1	TGTGCCAGCAGTGACCCGGGACAGCACAATCAGCCCCAGCATTTT	CASSDPGQHNQPQHF
-	TRBV5-1	TRBJ2-2	-	-	CASSRTDNEQFFGELFF
many	TRBV6-1	TRBJ1-5	-	TGTGCCAGCAGTAAAGGTGGGGGGACGAGCAATCAGCCCCAGCATTTT	CASSKGGGTSNQPQHF
many	TRBV19	TRBJ1-4	-	TGTGCCAGTAACCGGGACCGCAATGAAAAACTGTTTTTT	CASNRDRNEKLFF
many	TRBV11-1	TRBJ2-1	TRBD2	TGTGCCAGCAGCTTCCGGGACTACGGACAAGCGCAGTTCTTC	CASSFRDYGQAQFF
-	TRBV7-9	TRBJ1-4	-	TGTGCCAGCAGCTTTACGGGCGCGGACGAAAAACTGTTTTTT	CASSFTGADEKLFF
many	TRBV9	TRBJ2-3	-	TGTGCCAGCAGCGCCGGGAGTGTCGCAGATACGCAGTATTTT	CASSAGSVADTQYF
few	TRBV29-1	TRBJ1-1	TRBD1	TGCAGCGCCGACAGGGGTGCGGCTGAAGCTTTCTTT	CSADRGAAEAFF
-	TRBV6-1	TRBJ2-2	-	TGTGCCAGCAGTCTCACTAGCTCCGGGAAGCTGTTTTTT	CASSLTSSGKLFF
once	TRBV7-9	TRBJ1-2	-	TGTGCCAGCAGCTTAGCGTGGGGGACCGGGTATGGCTACACCTTC	CASSLAWGTGYGYTF
many	TRBV5-1	TRBJ2-1	TRBD1	TGCGCCAGCAGCCGCAGACAGGGGATACTTTACAATGAGCAGTTCTTC	CASSRRQGILYNEQFF
-	TRBV2	TRBJ1-5	-	TGTGCCAGCAGGGTCCGTGTGGGGGAGGGTCAGCCCCAGCATTTT	CASRVRVGEGQPQHF
-	TRBV19	TRBJ1-1	-	TGTGCCAGTAGTATAAAAACGGGCGGAGGTACTGAAGCTTTCTTT	CASSIKTGGGTEAFF
many	TRBV5-1	TRBJ2-1	-	TGCGCCAGCAGCTTGGGGGCCAGCATCTCCTACAATGAGCAGTTCTTC	CASSLGASISYNEQFF
many	TRBV20-1	TRBJ2-1	-	TGCAGTGCTAGTCGGTTTCCCCAATCCCAGCAGTTCTTC	CSASRFPQSQQFF
once	TRBV6-1	TRBJ1-3	TRBD1	TGTGCCAGCAGGTCCTGGACAGGGACGGTAAACACCATATATTTT	CASRSWTGTVNTIYF
many	TRBV30	TRBJ2-7	TRBD2	TGTGCCTGGACTGGAGTAGCGGGACCCTACGAGCAGTACTTC	CAWTGVAGPYEQYF
once	TRBV7-3	TRBJ1-4	TRBD1	TGTGCCAGCAGTTTAACAGGGGTCGAAAAACTGTTTTTT	CASSLTGVEKLFF
many	TRBV19	TRBJ2-7	-	TGTGCCAGTTGTCCTACAGGGAAATACGAGCAGTACTTC	CASCPTGKYEQYF
many	TRBV6-1	TRBJ2-7	-	TGTGCCAGCAGTGTTCGGCCCCCCGCCTACGAGCAGTACTTC	CASSVRPPAYEQYF
many	TRBV30	TRBJ1-6	-	TGTGCCTGGAACAGGAGGGATTCACCCCTCCACTTT	CAWNRRDSPLHF
-	TRBV11-3	TRBJ2-4	-	TGTGCCAGCAGCTTAGTACGTGGGGCCAAAAACATTCAGTACTTC	CASSLVRGAKNIQYF
many	TRBV30	TRBJ1-6	-	TGTGCCTGGAGTGGAGGCGCGGCCCGTCTTTCACCCCTCCACTTT	CAWSGGAARLSPLHF
many	TRBV24-1	TRBJ1-5	-	TGTGCCACCAGTGATTCGAGGCTGGGGTATCAGCCCCAGCATTTT	CATSDSRLGYQPQHF